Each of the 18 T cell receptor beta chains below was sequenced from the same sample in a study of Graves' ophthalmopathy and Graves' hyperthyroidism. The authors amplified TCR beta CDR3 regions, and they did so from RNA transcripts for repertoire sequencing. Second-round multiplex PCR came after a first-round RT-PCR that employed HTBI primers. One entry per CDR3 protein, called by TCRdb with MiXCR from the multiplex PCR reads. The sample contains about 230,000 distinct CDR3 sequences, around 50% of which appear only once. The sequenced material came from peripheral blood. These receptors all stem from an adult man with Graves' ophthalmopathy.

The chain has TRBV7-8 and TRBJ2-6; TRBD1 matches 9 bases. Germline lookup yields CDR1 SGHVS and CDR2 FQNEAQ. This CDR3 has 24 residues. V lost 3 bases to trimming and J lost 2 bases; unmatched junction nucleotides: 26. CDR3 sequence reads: CASSFPSITFRGQGGETGANVLTF. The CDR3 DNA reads TGTGCCAGCAGCTTCCCCTCGATTACCTTCCGGGGACAGGGAGGGGAAACTGGGGCCAACGTCCTGACTTTC.

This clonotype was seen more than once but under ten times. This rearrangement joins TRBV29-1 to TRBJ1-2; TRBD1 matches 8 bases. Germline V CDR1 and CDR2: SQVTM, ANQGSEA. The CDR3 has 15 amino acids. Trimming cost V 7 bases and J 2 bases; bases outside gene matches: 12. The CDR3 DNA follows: TGCAGCGCCGGAAGCCAGGGGGCCCCCAACTATGGCTACACCTTC. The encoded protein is CSAGSQGAPNYGYTF.

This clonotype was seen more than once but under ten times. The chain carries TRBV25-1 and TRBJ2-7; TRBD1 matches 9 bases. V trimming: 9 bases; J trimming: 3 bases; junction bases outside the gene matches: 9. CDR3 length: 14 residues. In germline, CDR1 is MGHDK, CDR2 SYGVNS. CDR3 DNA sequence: TGTGCCAGTGGAAAGGGGACAGGGTTCTACGAGCAGTACTTC. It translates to CASGKGTGFYEQYF.

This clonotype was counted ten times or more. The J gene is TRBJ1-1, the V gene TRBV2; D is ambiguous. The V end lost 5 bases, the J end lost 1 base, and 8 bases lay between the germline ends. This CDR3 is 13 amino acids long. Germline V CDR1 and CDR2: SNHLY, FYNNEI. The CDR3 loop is CASSQGPNTEAFF. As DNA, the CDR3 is TGTGCCAGCAGTCAAGGGCCGAACACTGAAGCTTTCTTT. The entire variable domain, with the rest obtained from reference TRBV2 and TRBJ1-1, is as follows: EPEVTQTPSHQVTQMGQEVILRCVPISNHLYFYWYRQILGQKVEFLVSFYNNEISEKSEIFDDQFSVERPDGSNFTLKIRSTKLEDSAMYFCASSQGPNTEAFFGQGTRLTVV.

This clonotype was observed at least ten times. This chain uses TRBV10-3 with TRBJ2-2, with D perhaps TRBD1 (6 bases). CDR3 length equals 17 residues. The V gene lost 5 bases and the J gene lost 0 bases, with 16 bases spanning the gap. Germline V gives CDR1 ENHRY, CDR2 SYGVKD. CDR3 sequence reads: CAISSQQGESNTGELFF. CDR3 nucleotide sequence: TGTGCCATCAGTTCCCAACAGGGCGAATCGAACACCGGGGAGCTGTTTTTT.

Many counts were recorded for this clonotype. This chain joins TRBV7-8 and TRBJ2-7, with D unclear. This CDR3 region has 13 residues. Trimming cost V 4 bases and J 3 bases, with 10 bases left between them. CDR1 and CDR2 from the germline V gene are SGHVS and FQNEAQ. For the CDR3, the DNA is TGTGCCAGCAGCTCCAGTGGCTTCTACGAGCAGTACTTC. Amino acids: CASSSSGFYEQYF.

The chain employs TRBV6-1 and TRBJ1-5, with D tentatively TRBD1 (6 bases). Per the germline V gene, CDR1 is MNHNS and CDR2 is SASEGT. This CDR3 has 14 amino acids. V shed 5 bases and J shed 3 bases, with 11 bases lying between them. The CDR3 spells CASSYRVLNQPQHF. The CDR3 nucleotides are TGTGCCAGCAGTTACAGGGTGCTCAATCAGCCCCAGCATTTT.

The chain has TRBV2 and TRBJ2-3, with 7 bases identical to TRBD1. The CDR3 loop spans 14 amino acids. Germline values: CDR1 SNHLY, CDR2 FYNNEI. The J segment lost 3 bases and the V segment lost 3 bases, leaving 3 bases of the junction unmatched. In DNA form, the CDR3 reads TGTGCCAGCAGTGATCGGACAGGTACAGATACGCAGTATTTT. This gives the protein CASSDRTGTDTQYF.

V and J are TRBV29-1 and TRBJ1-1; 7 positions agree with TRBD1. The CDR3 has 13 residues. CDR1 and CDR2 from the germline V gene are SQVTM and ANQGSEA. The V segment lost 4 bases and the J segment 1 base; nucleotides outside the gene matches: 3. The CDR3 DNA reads TGCAGCGTTGGGAGGGGGCAGAACACTGAAGCTTTCTTT. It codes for CSVGRGQNTEAFF.

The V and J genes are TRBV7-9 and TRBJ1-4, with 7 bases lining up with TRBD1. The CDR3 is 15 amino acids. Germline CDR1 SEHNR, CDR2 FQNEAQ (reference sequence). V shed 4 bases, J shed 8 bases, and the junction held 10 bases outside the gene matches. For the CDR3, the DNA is TGTGCCAGCAGCTCTCCTTACAGGGGAGGCGAAAAACTGTTTTTT. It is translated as CASSSPYRGGEKLFF.

CDR3 region: CATSGRTGVVDTQYF. Written as DNA, the CDR3 is TGTGCCACCAGCGGCAGGACAGGGGTGGTAGATACGCAGTATTTT. The V gene is TRBV15, the J gene TRBJ2-3; the match to TRBD1 covers 9 bases. This CDR3 comprises 15 residues. Per the germline V gene, CDR1 is LNHNV and CDR2 is YYDKDF (reference sequence). Trimming at V came to 5 bases and at J to 5 bases, leaving 8 bases not matched to a gene.

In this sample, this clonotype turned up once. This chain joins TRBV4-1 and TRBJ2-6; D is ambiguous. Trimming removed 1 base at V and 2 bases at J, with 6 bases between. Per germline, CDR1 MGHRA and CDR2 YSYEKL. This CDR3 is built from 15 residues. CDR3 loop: CASSQAPTGANVLTF. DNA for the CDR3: TGCGCCAGCAGCCAAGCCCCAACTGGGGCCAACGTCCTGACTTTC.

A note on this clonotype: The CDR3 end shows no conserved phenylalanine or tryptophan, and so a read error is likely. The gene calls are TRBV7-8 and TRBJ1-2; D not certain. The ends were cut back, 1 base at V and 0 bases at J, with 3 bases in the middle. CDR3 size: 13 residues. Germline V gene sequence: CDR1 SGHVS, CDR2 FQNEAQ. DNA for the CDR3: TGTGCCAGCAGCTTAGGCACTAACTATGGCTACACCCTC. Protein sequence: CASSLGTNYGYTL.

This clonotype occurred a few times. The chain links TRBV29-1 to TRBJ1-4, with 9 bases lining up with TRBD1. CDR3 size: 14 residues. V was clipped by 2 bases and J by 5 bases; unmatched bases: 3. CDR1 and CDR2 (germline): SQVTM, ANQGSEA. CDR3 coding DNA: TGCAGCGTTGAAACAGGGGGCGCCAATGAAAAACTGTTTTTT. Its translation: CSVETGGANEKLFF.

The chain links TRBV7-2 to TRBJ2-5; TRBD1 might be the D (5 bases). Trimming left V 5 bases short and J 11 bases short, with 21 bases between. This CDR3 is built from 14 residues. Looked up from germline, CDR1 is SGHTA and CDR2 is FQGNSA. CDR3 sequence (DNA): TGTGCCAGCAGCCCGGTCAGGGTGAGGAATGAGCAGTACTTC. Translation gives CASSPVRVRNEQYF.

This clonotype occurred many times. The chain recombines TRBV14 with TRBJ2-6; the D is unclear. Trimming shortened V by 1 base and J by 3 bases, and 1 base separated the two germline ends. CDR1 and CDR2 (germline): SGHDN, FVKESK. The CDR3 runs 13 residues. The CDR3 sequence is CASSQVGANVLTF. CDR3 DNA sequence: TGTGCCAGCAGCCAAGTTGGGGCCAACGTCCTGACTTTC.

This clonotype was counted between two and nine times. In DNA, the CDR3 is TGTGCCAGCAGCCCGGGACGGTGGAACACTGAAGCTTTCTTT. Amino acid sequence: CASSPGRWNTEAFF. The chain links TRBV7-8 to TRBJ1-1; TRBD1 might be the D (5 bases). Germline loops: CDR1 SGHVS, CDR2 FQNEAQ. The CDR3 sequence is 14 residues long. V was trimmed by 5 bases and J by 1 base, leaving 11 bases between them. The variable domain in full, with the rest retrieved from reference TRBV7-8 and TRBJ1-1, is GAGVSQSPRYKVAKRGQDVALRCDPISGHVSLFWYQQALGQGPEFLTYFQNEAQLDKSGLPSDRFFAERPEGSVSTLKIQRTQQEDSAVYLCASSPGRWNTEAFFGQGTRLTVV.

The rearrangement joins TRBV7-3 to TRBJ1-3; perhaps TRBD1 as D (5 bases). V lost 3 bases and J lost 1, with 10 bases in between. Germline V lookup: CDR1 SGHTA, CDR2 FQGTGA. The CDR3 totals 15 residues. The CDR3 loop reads CASSLLAGSGNTIYF. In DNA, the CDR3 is TGTGCCAGCAGCTTGCTGGCAGGGTCTGGAAACACCATATATTTT.